Below, 21 T cell receptor beta chains from the same sample are listed, as sequenced in a study of early T cells in non-severe SARS-CoV-2 infection. TCRdb re-analysed the 5' RACE reads in MiXCR, keeping a single row per CDR3 protein. The repertoire has 65,000 to 75,000 distinct CDR3 sequences, 9.5% to 13% of them found once; the top ten carry 3.5% to 4%. The sequencing input was whole blood. The receptors shown here come from an adult who was a healthcare worker with PCR-confirmed SARS-CoV-2 infection or an uninfected control (not recorded which).

The CDR3 sequence: CASSLGGLAGITDTQYF. Written as DNA, the CDR3 is TGTGCCAGCAGCTTAGGCGGACTAGCGGGGATAACAGATACGCAGTATTTT. The chain links TRBV7-9 to TRBJ2-3; 12 bases are shared with TRBD2. The CDR3 loop spans 17 amino acids. The germline gives CDR1 SEHNR, CDR2 FQNEAQ (reference sequence). V trimming: 1 base; J trimming: 3 bases; junction bases outside the gene matches: 5.

This clonotype appeared a few times. A junction boundary mismatches the germline segment, possibly from a read error. The gene calls are TRBV6-1 and TRBJ1-2, with unresolved D. Germline values: CDR1 MNHNS, CDR2 SASEGT. The CDR3 consists of 14 residues. The CDR3 DNA follows: TGTGCCAGCAGCGAAGGGAACCTTAACTATGGCTACACCTTC. The encoded protein is CASSEGNLNYGYTF.

This clonotype was picked up a small number of times. CDR3 region: CASSLGAGNQPQHF. The DNA of the CDR3 is TGCGCCAGCAGTCTGGGGGCAGGGAATCAGCCCCAGCATTTT. The V call is TRBV5-1, the J call TRBJ1-5; possible D gene TRBD1, 6 bases. V lost 5 bases and J 4 bases, leaving 13 bases between the germline ends. This CDR3 has 14 residues. CDR1 is SGHRS, CDR2 YFSETQ, per germline.

This clonotype was detected many times. The chain links TRBV28 to TRBJ2-7; 8 bases agree with TRBD1. CDR1 is MDHEN and CDR2 is SYDVKM in the germline V gene. Germline trimming cut 7 bases from V and 0 bases from J; bases unmatched to any gene: 5. The CDR3 is 14 residues long. CDR3 sequence reads: CASNPGGLSYEQYF. In nucleotides, the CDR3 is TGTGCCAGCAACCCAGGGGGCCTCTCCTACGAGCAGTACTTC.

This clonotype has more than one count but fewer than ten. V and J are TRBV19 and TRBJ1-5; D perhaps matches TRBD1 (5 bases). The germline gives CDR1 LNHDA, CDR2 SQIVND (reference sequence). The CDR3 is 12 residues long. Trimming stripped 6 bases from V and 6 bases from J, with 9 bases between. The CDR3 coding sequence is TGTGCCAGTAGCTATGGGGGTCAGCCCCAGCATTTT. It yields the protein CASSYGGQPQHF.

There are many counts of this clonotype. The V gene is TRBV18, the J gene TRBJ2-3; 8 bases fit TRBD2. This CDR3 has 17 residues. Losses at the gene ends were 3 bases for V and 0 bases for J; bases not matched to a gene: 8. Germline V gene lookup returns CDR1 KGHSH and CDR2 LQKENI. The CDR3 nucleotides read TGTGCCAGCTCACCCCTCCCCGCTAGCGGGAGCACAGATACGCAGTATTTT. Translating gives CASSPLPASGSTDTQYF.

This clonotype has ten or more counts. The rearrangement links TRBV2 to TRBJ1-6; D is uncertain. Looked up from germline, CDR1 is SNHLY and CDR2 is FYNNEI. V lost 1 base and J 4 bases, leaving 8 bases between the germline ends. This CDR3 has 15 amino acids. This chain's CDR3 is CASSEGGWYNSPLHF. For the CDR3, the DNA is TGTGCCAGCAGTGAAGGGGGATGGTATAATTCACCCCTCCACTTT.

This clonotype was seen at least ten times. This rearrangement joins TRBV20-1 to TRBJ2-7; no clear D gene. Germline V gene lookup returns CDR1 DFQATT and CDR2 SNEGSKA (reference sequence). V gave up 0 bases and J gave up 9 bases, with 18 bases separating them. This CDR3 is built from 14 residues. The CDR3 is CSARDGADPTRQYF. DNA of the CDR3: TGCAGTGCTAGAGATGGCGCTGATCCTACGAGGCAGTACTTC.

This clonotype was recorded at least ten times. This sequence joins TRBV6-1 and TRBJ2-7, with TRBD1 matching over 9 bases. This CDR3 spans 15 amino acids. Germline trimming cut 6 bases from V and 6 bases from J; bases unmatched to any gene: 12. Germline V CDR1 and CDR2: MNHNS, SASEGT. This CDR3 is CASRGAGTGSSEQYF. The DNA for the CDR3 is TGTGCCAGCAGAGGGGCCGGGACAGGGTCTTCCGAGCAGTACTTC.

This clonotype was seen only a few times. The rearrangement links TRBV29-1 to TRBJ1-5, with D tentatively TRBD1 (5 bases). The CDR3 loop spans 12 amino acids. The germline V gene has CDR1 SQVTM and CDR2 ANQGSEA. Trimming stripped 6 bases from V and 3 bases from J, with 9 bases between. DNA for the CDR3: TGCAGCGTCCGGGACTCCAATCAGCCCCAGCATTTT. It codes for CSVRDSNQPQHF.

This clonotype was observed at least ten times. This chain uses TRBV20-1 with TRBJ2-7; 10 bases match TRBD2. The germline V gene has CDR1 DFQATT and CDR2 SNEGSKA (reference sequence). V trimming: 6 bases; J trimming: 5 bases; junction bases outside the gene matches: 1. The CDR3 contains 11 residues. CDR3 region: CSASGRDEQYF. CDR3 in DNA: TGCAGTGCGAGCGGGAGGGACGAGCAGTACTTC.

The chain combines TRBV6-5 with TRBJ2-5, with D perhaps assigned TRBD1 or TRBD2 (5 bases each). The CDR3 contains 15 residues. Germline values: CDR1 MNHEY, CDR2 SVGAGI. The germline V and J ends were trimmed by 6 bases and 1 base, with 15 bases remaining between them. The CDR3 sequence: CASRRLGDAQETQYF. The CDR3 nucleotides are TGTGCCAGCAGGCGCCTTGGGGACGCCCAAGAGACCCAGTACTTC.

This clonotype was seen repeatedly, ten times or more. The genes are TRBV7-9 and TRBJ1-6; TRBD1 matches 8 bases. CDR3 length equals 15 residues. CDR1 SEHNR and CDR2 FQNEAQ come from the germline V gene (reference sequence). V gave up 3 bases and J gave up 6 bases; unmatched junction bases: 4. The CDR3 DNA sequence: TGTGCCAGCAGCTTGACAACAGGGGGTAATTCACCCCTCCACTTT. Translation: CASSLTTGGNSPLHF. Drawing the rest from reference TRBV7-9 and TRBJ1-6, the complete variable domain is DTGVSQNPRHKITKRGQNVTFRCDPISEHNRLYWYRQTLGQGPEFLTYFQNEAQLEKSRLLSDRFSAERPKGSFSTLEIQRTEQGDSAMYLCASSLTTGGNSPLHFGNGTRLTVT.

This chain uses TRBV20-1 with TRBJ2-3, with TRBD2 matching over 12 bases. In germline, CDR1 is DFQATT, CDR2 SNEGSKA (reference sequence). The trim removed 4 bases at V and 3 bases at J, leaving 5 bases unmatched. This CDR3 comprises 15 residues. The CDR3 bases are TGCAGTGCTACTAGCGGGAGGGCCCTAACAGATACGCAGTATTTT. Translating gives CSATSGRALTDTQYF.

In its sample, this clonotype was seen a few times. The V and J genes are TRBV5-1 and TRBJ1-1; TRBD1 might be the D (6 bases). The CDR3 loop spans 14 amino acids. Germline V gives CDR1 SGHRS, CDR2 YFSETQ. Trimming stripped 0 bases from V and 4 bases from J, with 10 bases between. Written as DNA, the CDR3 is TGCGCCAGCAGCTTGGACAGGGTGAGCACTGAAGCTTTCTTT. It codes for CASSLDRVSTEAFF.

This clonotype was picked up many times. J is TRBJ2-7 and V is TRBV27; 7 bases map to TRBD1. Germline-derived CDR1 and CDR2 are MNHEY and SMNVEV (reference sequence). Germline trimming cut 4 bases from V and 5 bases from J; bases unmatched to any gene: 8. This CDR3 is 14 amino acids long. This chain's CDR3 is CASSWGTANDEQYF. DNA for the CDR3: TGTGCCAGCAGTTGGGGGACAGCCAACGACGAGCAGTACTTC.

The chain employs TRBV29-1 and TRBJ2-2; D gene ambiguous. Per germline, CDR1 SQVTM and CDR2 ANQGSEA. The CDR3 is 12 residues long. The V end lost 4 bases, the J end lost 6 bases, and 9 bases lay between the germline ends. The CDR3 loop reads CSVADESGELFF. CDR3 coding DNA: TGCAGCGTTGCTGACGAGTCCGGGGAGCTGTTTTTT.

This clonotype was observed at least ten times. The chain has TRBV20-1 and TRBJ2-7, with D perhaps matching TRBD2 (6 bases). Germline values: CDR1 DFQATT, CDR2 SNEGSKA (reference sequence). CDR3 length: 14 residues. Trimming took off 3 bases at V and 2 bases at J, with 14 bases between the two ends. CDR3 residues: CSASTGVRTYEQYF. The CDR3 coding sequence is TGCAGTGCTAGTACGGGAGTTCGAACCTACGAGCAGTACTTC.

This clonotype has just a few counts. The J gene is TRBJ2-5, the V gene TRBV11-2; TRBD2 matches at 8 bases. CDR3 size: 15 residues. The ends lost 3 bases at V and 5 bases at J; junction bases unmatched: 8. From germline, CDR1 is SGHAT and CDR2 FQNNGV. The CDR3 is CASSFRGGGLETQYF. CDR3 coding DNA: TGTGCCAGCAGCTTCCGCGGCGGGGGGCTGGAGACCCAGTACTTC.

This clonotype was found many times. The J gene is TRBJ2-2, the V gene TRBV6-6; 8 positions agree with TRBD2. The CDR3 length is 16 residues. V shed 0 bases, J shed 6 bases, and the junction held 6 bases outside the gene matches. The germline CDR1 and CDR2 sequences are MNHNY and SVGAGI (reference sequence). In DNA form, the CDR3 reads TGTGCCAGCAGTTACTCGTACGGGAGGGCCTCCGGGGAGCTGTTTTTT. This codes for CASSYSYGRASGELFF.

This rearrangement joins TRBV29-1 to TRBJ2-3, with a weak D call TRBD2 (6 bases). The V gene's germline CDR1 is SQVTM and CDR2 ANQGSEA. The length of the CDR3 is 14 residues. Between the trimmed V and J ends, which lost 4 bases and 1 base, there was a span of 12 bases. CDR3 amino acids: CSVVQTRGTDTQYF. The CDR3 DNA reads TGCAGCGTTGTACAGACTAGGGGCACAGATACGCAGTATTTT.